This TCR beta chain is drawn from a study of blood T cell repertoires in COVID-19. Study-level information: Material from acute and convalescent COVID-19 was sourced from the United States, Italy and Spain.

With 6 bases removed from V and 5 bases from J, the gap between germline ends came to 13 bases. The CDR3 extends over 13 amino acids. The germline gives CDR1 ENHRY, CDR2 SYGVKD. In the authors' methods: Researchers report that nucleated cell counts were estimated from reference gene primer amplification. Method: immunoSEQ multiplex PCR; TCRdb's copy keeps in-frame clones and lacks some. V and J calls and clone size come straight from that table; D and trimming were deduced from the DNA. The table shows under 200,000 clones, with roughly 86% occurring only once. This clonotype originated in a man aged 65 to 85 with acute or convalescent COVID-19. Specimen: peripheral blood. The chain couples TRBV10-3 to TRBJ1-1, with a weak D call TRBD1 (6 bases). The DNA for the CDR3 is TGTGCCATCAGCTTACAGGGTGGGACTGAAGCTTTCTTT. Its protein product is CAISLQGGTEAFF.